The present T cell receptor beta chain was sequenced within a study of control samples from healthy donors and cancer patients. This CDR3 has 19 amino acids. CDR1 is LGHDT, CDR2 YNNKEL, per germline (reference sequence). V lost 0 bases to trimming and J lost 3 bases; unmatched junction nucleotides: 10. Profiled with immunoSEQ multiplex PCR; TCRdb holds only in-frame clones, not every one. The data contain around 120,000 clones, roughly 90% of them singletons. The sequencing input was blood. This receptor was obtained from a woman under 30 in good health. The chain combines TRBV3-1 (or the pseudogene TRBV3-2) with TRBJ2-3; 12 nucleotides agree with TRBD2. The CDR3 DNA sequence: TGTGCCAGCAGCCAAGAGGGTGGCCCCACTAGCGGGAGGACAGATACGCAGTATTTT. Protein: CASSQEGGPTSGRTDTQYF.